This TCR beta chain came from a study of T-cell reconstitution after alpha-beta-depleted transplantation in children. Unique molecular identifiers were used to barcode this TCRbeta library. TCRdb passed the PCR reads through MiXCR, listing each CDR3 protein once. The table shows fewer than 400,000 distinct CDR3 sequences, with 20% occurring only once. The CDR3 sequence is 15 residues long. V dropped 1 base and J dropped 0 bases, with 7 bases sitting between them. Germline V CDR1 and CDR2: SGHRS, YFSETQ. The sequenced sample was PBMCs from the stem cell graft donor, obtained from the stem cell graft. This sequence joins TRBV5-1 and TRBJ2-2; D call uncertain. This TCR was recovered from a human donor who donated a stem cell graft to a child with acute myeloid leukemia. The CDR3 loop reads CASSLTNSNTGELFF. CDR3 sequence (DNA): TGCGCCAGCAGCTTGACGAACTCGAACACCGGGGAGCTGTTTTTT.